This T cell receptor beta chain comes out of a study of control samples from healthy donors and cancer patients. Germline values: CDR1 GTSNPN, CDR2 SVGIG (reference sequence). V was cut by 3 bases and J by 3 bases, with 8 bases left in between. This CDR3 is built from 12 residues. Generated by immunoSEQ multiplex PCR, the TCRdb table keeps only in-frame clones and is missing some. Of 80,000 to 100,000 clones in the sample, roughly 92% were seen once. The sample was blood. The receptor comes from a human donor in good health. The donor label of this sample is uncertain. The rearrangement links TRBV30 to TRBJ1-2, with D uncertain. The CDR3 sequence is CAWRGNDYGYTF. The DNA of the CDR3 is TGTGCCTGGAGAGGGAACGACTATGGCTACACCTTC. Using reference TRBV30 and TRBJ1-2 for the parts outside the CDR3, the full variable domain is SQTIHQWPATLVQPVGSPLSLECTVEGTSNPNLYWYRQAAGRGLQLLFYSVGIGQISSEVPQNLSASRPQDRQFILSSKKLLLSDSGFYLCAWRGNDYGYTFGSGTRLTVV.